This T cell receptor beta chain was sequenced in a study of CD8 T cells in Susac syndrome. RNA in amounts of about 0.45 to 1 ug was reverse transcribed with random hexamers. Coverage of TCR beta CDR3 amplification by immunoSEQ multiplex PCR extended to 54 Vbeta and 13 Jbeta. TCRdb recomputed calls from the immunoSEQ multiplex PCR reads with MiXCR, one row per CDR3 protein. This table holds over 150,000 distinct CDR3 sequences, about 95% found once. CDR1 and CDR2 from the germline V gene are SGHRS and YFSETQ. This CDR3 has 15 amino acids. Germline trimming cut 2 bases from V and 2 bases from J; bases unmatched to any gene: 6. Isolation of CD8+ and CD4+ T cells was performed negatively, whereas enrichment of TEMRA cells was done by FACS.

J is TRBJ2-5 and V is TRBV5-1; 7 bases align to TRBD1. The receptor's source is a human donor with Susac syndrome. The sample was CD4+ T cells from PBMCs. DNA of the CDR3: TGCGCCAGCAGCTTTGACAGGGACCTTCAAGAGACCCAGTACTTC. Translated, it gives CASSFDRDLQETQYF.